A selection of T cell receptor beta chains follows, all from one sample in a study of patients and donors after allogeneic stem cell transplantation. TCRdb analysed the RT-PCR reads with MiXCR anew, one entry per CDR3 protein. The sample shows about 200,000 distinct CDR3 sequences, around two fifths of them seen only once. The sequenced material came from blood, either unsorted or a sorted T cell fraction (not recorded which). The receptors originated from a human donor who was either an allogeneic HSCT recipient or a stem cell or donor lymphocyte infusion donor (not recorded which). It is not recorded whose cells these are; they may come from a transplant donor. Each CDR3 is given with its conserved first and last residue. A D gene is named only where the DNA matches it firmly. Rows may omit the clone size; those that give it use once, few, many or a size class.

d_gene	v_gene	j_gene	abundance	CDR3aa	CDR3nt
-	TRBV5-6	TRBJ1-1	-	CASSFGPSNTEAFF	TGTGCCAGCAGCTTCGGACCGTCGAACACTGAAGCTTTCTTT
-	TRBV28	TRBJ2-6	few	CASRSTGTGANVLTF	TGTGCCAGCAGGTCCACAGGAACTGGGGCCAACGTCCTGACTTTC
-	TRBV24-1	TRBJ1-2	-	CATSDSLLQYGYTF	TGTGCCACCAGTGATTCCCTCCTTCAATATGGCTACACCTTC
TRBD1	TRBV12-3/TRBV12-4	TRBJ1-2	few	CATRLAGQLMSPDGYTF	TGTGCCACCAGGTTAGCGGGACAGTTGATGTCGCCGGATGGCTACACCTTC
-	TRBV20-1	TRBJ1-5	-	CSSSGEHNQPQHF	TGCAGTTCCTCGGGAGAGCACAATCAGCCCCAGCATTTT
-	TRBV7-9	TRBJ1-1	few	CASSPGDRWGTEAFF	TGTGCCAGCAGCCCGGGGGACCGATGGGGCACTGAAGCTTTCTTT
-	TRBV15	TRBJ1-2	-	CATSRDGQGNYGYTF	TGTGCCACCAGCAGAGATGGGCAGGGAAACTATGGCTACACCTTC
-	TRBV15	TRBJ2-7	few	CATSRVSGIASLSYEQYF	TGTGCCACCAGCAGAGTCTCCGGGATTGCGAGCTTATCCTACGAGCAGTACTTC
-	TRBV21-1	TRBJ2-3	-	CASSKGGSLDTQYF	TGTGCCAGCAGCAAAGGAGGAAGTCTAGATACGCAGTATTTT
TRBD2	TRBV6-6	TRBJ2-5	few	CASSLSSGQETQYF	TGTGCCAGCAGTTTATCTAGCGGGCAAGAGACCCAGTACTTC
-	TRBV5-1	TRBJ1-1	-	CASSFGRRGTEAFF	TGCGCCAGCAGCTTCGGCAGACGGGGCACTGAAGCTTTCTTT
-	TRBV12-3/TRBV12-4	TRBJ2-1	-	CASSLGGSNEQFF	TGTGCCAGCAGTTTGGGGGGATCCAATGAGCAGTTCTTC
-	TRBV6-5	TRBJ1-4	few	CASSYSIGTHNEKLFF	TGTGCCAGCAGTTACTCGATAGGGACACATAATGAAAAACTGTTTTTT
-	TRBV6-1	TRBJ1-2	-	CASSEEGTGYGYTF	TGTGCCAGCAGTGAAGAGGGGACCGGCTATGGCTACACCTTC
TRBD1	TRBV6-6	TRBJ2-7	few	CASSYSGGIEQYF	TGTGCCAGCAGTTACTCAGGGGGCATCGAGCAGTACTTC
-	TRBV5-1	TRBJ2-7	-	CASSLDSGPPYEQYF	TGCGCCAGCAGCTTGGATAGCGGTCCTCCCTACGAGCAGTACTTC
-	TRBV10-3	TRBJ2-7	few	CAISDRELVSYEQYF	TGTGCCATCAGTGACAGAGAGCTAGTTTCCTACGAGCAGTACTTC
-	TRBV12-3/TRBV12-4	TRBJ1-1	-	CASGWALGTEAFF	TGTGCCAGCGGCTGGGCTTTGGGGACTGAAGCTTTCTTT
-	TRBV30	TRBJ2-1	few	CAWSLGGKPNEQFF	TGTGCCTGGAGTTTAGGTGGAAAACCTAATGAGCAGTTCTTC
-	TRBV20-1	TRBJ2-1	few	CSVPLTSFYNEQFF	TGCAGTGTGCCGCTTACCTCGTTCTACAATGAGCAGTTCTTC
-	TRBV5-1	TRBJ2-1	-	CASSGDLREQFF	TGCGCCAGCAGTGGCGACCTAAGAGAGCAGTTCTTC
-	TRBV12-3/TRBV12-4	TRBJ2-7	many	CASSLKGTYEQYF	TGTGCCAGCAGTTTGAAGGGGACCTACGAGCAGTACTTC
TRBD1	TRBV7-9	TRBJ1-1	many	CASSSRDRGRREAFF	TGTGCCAGCAGCTCCCGGGACAGGGGTCGCCGTGAAGCTTTCTTT
-	TRBV2	TRBJ1-2	-	CASSELEDAHYGYTF	TGTGCCAGCAGTGAATTGGAGGACGCTCACTATGGCTACACCTTC
TRBD1	TRBV12-3/TRBV12-4	TRBJ1-5	many	CASSPGQKLYSNQPQHF	TGTGCCAGCAGTCCGGGACAGAAGCTATATAGCAATCAGCCCCAGCATTTT
-	TRBV13	TRBJ2-1	few	CASSLGLALVYEQFF	TGTGCCAGCAGCTTAGGGCTAGCTCTTGTCTATGAGCAGTTCTTC
TRBD1	TRBV12-3/TRBV12-4	TRBJ1-3	-	CASRGQGLSGNTIYF	TGTGCCAGCAGGGGACAGGGCCTCTCTGGAAACACCATATATTTT
-	TRBV5-5	TRBJ1-4	few	CASSAEGGRLNEKLFF	TGTGCCAGCAGCGCGGAGGGTGGAAGGTTAAATGAAAAACTGTTTTTT
TRBD1	TRBV6-6	TRBJ1-4	few	CATLTGITNEKLFF	TGTGCCACCTTGACAGGGATAACTAATGAAAAACTGTTTTTT
TRBD1	TRBV7-2	TRBJ2-2	-	CASSLETGAGELFF	TGTGCCAGCAGCTTAGAGACAGGGGCCGGGGAGCTGTTTTTT
-	TRBV15	TRBJ1-1	-	CATSRDRGTEAFF	TGTGCCACCAGCAGAGATCGGGGGACTGAAGCTTTCTTT
-	TRBV27	TRBJ2-5	-	CASSSPGGTQYF	TGTGCCAGCAGTTCCCCCGGAGGGACCCAGTACTTC
-	TRBV24-1	TRBJ1-2	few	CATSDAGGDGYTF	TGTGCCACCAGTGACGCAGGTGGGGATGGCTACACCTTC
-	TRBV4-3	TRBJ2-1	-	CASSQDPPGVAVYNEQFF	TGCGCCAGCAGCCAAGATCCTCCGGGGGTAGCGGTCTACAATGAGCAGTTCTTC
-	TRBV5-1	TRBJ1-4	few	CASSFGTEEKLFF	TGCGCCAGCAGCTTCGGGACTGAGGAAAAACTGTTTTTT
TRBD2	TRBV24-1	TRBJ2-1	few	CATSDSLAGVYNEQFF	TGTGCCACCAGTGATTCCCTAGCGGGAGTCTACAATGAGCAGTTCTTC
TRBD1	TRBV12-3/TRBV12-4	TRBJ2-3	once	CASRRQGSPDTQYF	TGTGCCAGCAGAAGACAGGGATCCCCAGATACGCAGTATTTT
TRBD2	TRBV5-1	TRBJ2-3	-	CASSFLAGLSTDTQYF	TGCGCCAGCAGCTTCCTAGCGGGACTATCCACAGATACGCAGTATTTT
-	TRBV12-3/TRBV12-4	TRBJ1-1	-	CASSLWQGTEAFF	TGTGCCAGCAGTTTGTGGCAGGGGACTGAAGCTTTCTTT
-	TRBV6-2/TRBV6-3	TRBJ1-2	few	CASSQPGVADYGYTF	TGTGCCAGCAGTCAACCAGGGGTCGCGGACTATGGCTACACCTTC
-	TRBV6-5	TRBJ1-1	many	CASALGGAPTEAFF	TGTGCCAGCGCCTTGGGGGGCGCTCCCACTGAAGCTTTCTTT
-	TRBV12-3/TRBV12-4	TRBJ2-3	-	CASSRIRVDTQYF	TGTGCCAGCAGCCGGATTAGGGTCGATACGCAGTATTTT